These 19 T cell receptor beta chains were all obtained from the same sample, sequenced in a study of blood T cell repertoires in COVID-19. TCRdb's copy holds only in-frame clones and misses some; the assay was immunoSEQ multiplex PCR. Of some 150,000 clones listed, roughly 90% were seen once; the top ten hold less than 0.95%. What was sequenced was peripheral blood. Every receptor here comes from a woman aged 45-65 years with acute or convalescent COVID-19.

The V call is TRBV27, the J call TRBJ2-7, with TRBD2 matching 7 bases. Germline V gene sequence: CDR1 MNHEY, CDR2 SMNVEV (reference sequence). With 1 base clipped from V and 2 bases from J, the junction kept 2 bases outside the gene matches. The CDR3 runs to 14 residues. In DNA form, the CDR3 reads TGTGCCAGCAGTTTATTAGGGACTACCTACGAGCAGTACTTC. It specifies CASSLLGTTYEQYF.

The genes are TRBV29-1 and TRBJ1-1; no reliable D call. This CDR3 comprises 10 residues. Germline CDR1 and CDR2: SQVTM and ANQGSEA. Trimming took 4 bases from V and 8 from J, leaving 8 bases between them. In nucleotides, the CDR3 is TGCAGCGTTGGAGTCATCGAAGCTTTCTTT. Translation gives CSVGVIEAFF.

V and J are TRBV9 and TRBJ2-2; 8 positions agree with TRBD2. Losses at the gene ends were 3 bases for V and 7 bases for J; bases not matched to a gene: 5. Per the germline V gene, CDR1 is SGDLS and CDR2 is YYNGEE. The CDR3 extends over 14 amino acids. The CDR3 sequence: CASSAAGEIGELFF. Here the CDR3 DNA reads TGTGCCAGCAGCGCAGCGGGAGAAATCGGGGAGCTGTTTTTT.

This clone was picked up one time. This chain connects TRBV27 to TRBJ1-2, with D possibly being TRBD1 (6 bases). The CDR3 contains 14 residues. Germline V CDR1 and CDR2: MNHEY, SMNVEV (reference sequence). The V gene lost 7 bases and the J gene lost 0 bases, with 12 bases spanning the gap. The CDR3 DNA reads TGTGCCAGCACCCGGACAGATTCTAACTATGGCTACACCTTC. This encodes CASTRTDSNYGYTF.

The genes are TRBV19 and TRBJ1-5; 12 bases agree with TRBD1. Germline V gives CDR1 LNHDA, CDR2 SQIVND (reference sequence). Trimming removed 5 bases from V and 7 bases from J; junction bases left unmatched: 3. The CDR3 runs 14 residues. The CDR3 region is CASSGTGGLQPQHF. The CDR3 coding sequence is TGTGCCAGTAGTGGGACAGGGGGCTTGCAGCCCCAGCATTTT.

The chain recombines TRBV10-3 with TRBJ1-2; the D is unclear. V lost 8 bases and J 5 bases, leaving 12 bases between the germline ends. The CDR3 covers 12 residues. Germline assignment: CDR1 ENHRY and CDR2 SYGVKD. Here the CDR3 reads CAIEEPRYGYTF. The CDR3 region has the DNA TGTGCCATCGAAGAACCTAGGTATGGCTACACCTTC.

The CDR3: CASSLLIGLNTEAFF. For the CDR3, the DNA is TGTGCCAGCAGTTTACTGATCGGACTTAACACTGAAGCTTTCTTT. V and J are TRBV28 and TRBJ1-1; no reliable D call. Germline CDR1 reads MDHEN; CDR2 reads SYDVKM. This CDR3 is 15 amino acids long. V lost 2 bases and J lost 2, with 12 bases in between.

This clone has just a few counts. V is TRBV5-1 and J is TRBJ1-2, with unresolved D. The CDR3 consists of 14 residues. Trimming stripped 4 bases from V and 4 bases from J, with 14 bases between. CDR1 SGHRS and CDR2 YFSETQ come from the germline V gene. The CDR3 DNA sequence: TGCGCCAGCAGCATGGACTTATTTGCCTATGGCTACACCTTC. Amino acid sequence: CASSMDLFAYGYTF.

Here the CDR3 reads CASSPGLAGAYNEQFF. The CDR3 DNA follows: TGTGCCAGCAGTCCGGGACTAGCGGGGGCCTACAATGAGCAGTTCTTC. J is TRBJ2-1 and V is TRBV7-3; the match to TRBD2 covers 14 bases. Germline V gene data show CDR1 as SGHTA and CDR2 as FQGTGA. CDR3 length: 16 residues. After removal of 6 bases from V and 2 bases from J, the junction contained 3 bases not matched to a gene.

The CDR3 region has the DNA TGTGCCAGCAGTGAACACTTCACACTAGCGGGAGGTAATGAGCAGTTCTTC. This encodes CASSEHFTLAGGNEQFF. This chain joins TRBV6-1 and TRBJ2-1, with 12 bases matching TRBD2. The V segment lost 2 bases and the J segment 7 bases; nucleotides outside the gene matches: 9. The germline V gene has CDR1 MNHNS and CDR2 SASEGT. This CDR3 region has 17 residues.

The chain joins TRBV5-4 to TRBJ2-7, with D uncertain. Germline V lookup: CDR1 SGHNT, CDR2 YYREEE (reference sequence). The CDR3 runs 14 residues. V was pared by 0 bases and J by 2 bases, with 9 bases between. The CDR3 loop is CASSLDPDPYEQYF. CDR3 DNA sequence: TGTGCCAGCAGCTTGGATCCAGATCCCTACGAGCAGTACTTC. Using reference TRBV5-4 and TRBJ2-7 for the parts outside the CDR3, the full variable domain is ETGVTQSPTHLIKTRGQQVTLRCSSQSGHNTVSWYQQALGQGPQFIFQYYREEENGRGNFPPRFSGLQFPNYSSELNVNALELDDSALYLCASSLDPDPYEQYFGPGTRLTVT.

The V gene is TRBV19, the J gene TRBJ2-7; the match to TRBD2 covers 8 bases. The CDR3 contains 15 residues. The J segment lost 0 bases and the V segment lost 4 bases, leaving 5 bases of the junction unmatched. Germline lookup yields CDR1 LNHDA and CDR2 SQIVND (reference sequence). CDR3 amino acids: CASSKSGGNSYEQYF. The CDR3 bases are TGTGCCAGTAGTAAAAGCGGGGGAAACTCCTACGAGCAGTACTTC.

V is TRBV24-1 and J is TRBJ2-1; 10 nucleotides line up with TRBD1. The CDR3 spans 16 residues. Germline CDR1 KGHDR, CDR2 SFDVKD. Trimming at V came to 1 base and at J to 7 bases, leaving 6 bases not matched to a gene. CDR3 in amino acids: CATSDFGQGGSNEQFF. The CDR3 DNA follows: TGTGCCACCAGTGATTTCGGACAGGGGGGGTCGAATGAGCAGTTCTTC.

The CDR3, as DNA: TGTGCCAGCAGTTTATCGCTGGGAGAGGAGACCCAGTACTTC. Protein product: CASSLSLGEETQYF. This sequence joins TRBV27 and TRBJ2-5; D is possibly TRBD2 (5 bases). Germline V gene lookup returns CDR1 MNHEY and CDR2 SMNVEV (reference sequence). The CDR3 runs 14 residues. V lost 0 bases to trimming and J lost 5 bases, with 10 bases between them.

This clone was recorded a few times. This chain connects TRBV6-6 to TRBJ2-7; 11 bases map to TRBD2. The CDR3 runs to 15 residues. With V trimmed by 6 bases and J by 3 bases, 7 bases remained unmatched. Germline V gene lookup returns CDR1 MNHNY and CDR2 SVGAGI (reference sequence). In nucleotides, the CDR3 is TGTGCCAGCAGACAAGGGACTAGCGGCAACTACGAGCAGTACTTC. This encodes CASRQGTSGNYEQYF.

The V gene is TRBV30, the J gene TRBJ1-1, with D unresolved. V lost 4 bases, J lost 5 bases, and 23 bases lay in between. Germline CDR1 GTSNPN, CDR2 SVGIG (reference sequence). This CDR3 has 16 residues. The CDR3 nucleotides read TGTGCCTGGAAGTCGGAGACAACCGATAGGAGGACTGAAGCTTTCTTT. Amino acids: CAWKSETTDRRTEAFF.

The rearrangement joins TRBV29-1 to TRBJ2-1, with D perhaps matching TRBD2 (5 bases). Germline assignment: CDR1 SQVTM and CDR2 ANQGSEA. This CDR3 is 13 amino acids long. The V end lost 4 bases, the J end lost 3 bases, and 10 bases lay between the germline ends. In DNA form, the CDR3 reads TGCAGCGTTGGGGAGTCGGTCTACAATGAGCAGTTCTTC. As protein: CSVGESVYNEQFF.

The rearrangement links TRBV30 to TRBJ2-3; D possibly corresponds to TRBD1 (6 bases). Germline CDR1 and CDR2: GTSNPN and SVGIG (reference sequence). This CDR3 spans 15 amino acids. Trimming left V 3 bases short and J 4 bases short, with 17 bases between. CDR3 amino acids: CAWSRGLGGADTQYF. The DNA of the CDR3 is TGTGCCTGGAGCAGGGGTCTAGGAGGCGCAGATACGCAGTATTTT.

The chain uses TRBV6-5 and TRBJ1-2, with D unresolved. The CDR3 extends over 13 amino acids. The germline CDR1 and CDR2 sequences are MNHEY and SVGAGI. Trimming left V 7 bases short and J 0 bases short, with 9 bases between. The CDR3 DNA follows: TGTGCCAGCAAGGAGGTCGCTAACTATGGCTACACCTTC. It translates to CASKEVANYGYTF.